The TCR beta chain described here comes from a study of blood T cell repertoires in COVID-19. As for the study in general: Donors in the United States, Italy and Spain gave samples during acute or convalescent COVID-19.

V lost 1 base and J 0 bases, leaving 7 bases between the germline ends. This CDR3 region has 15 residues. CDR1 LNHDA and CDR2 SQIVND come from the germline V gene (reference sequence). TCRdb's table, derived via immunoSEQ multiplex PCR, lists solely in-frame clones and lacks some. The sample consists of 150,000 to 200,000 clones, 82% of them appearing once. This clonotype was obtained from a woman in her sixties or seventies with COVID-19, enrolled during active disease. Material: peripheral blood. The J gene is TRBJ1-5, the V gene TRBV19; unclear D gene. The CDR3 DNA follows: TGTGCCAGTAGTATAGCGGGAGTTAGCAATCAGCCCCAGCATTTT. Its protein is CASSIAGVSNQPQHF.